This note documents a single TCR beta chain sequence. The data originate from a study of blood T cell repertoires in COVID-19. Across the whole study: Donors in the United States, Italy and Spain gave samples during acute or convalescent COVID-19.

The repertoire was sequenced with immunoSEQ multiplex PCR; TCRdb's copy has only in-frame clones and lacks some. Here the sample spans about 200,000 clones, approximately 84% being singletons. The receptor was isolated from a woman older than 75 with acute or convalescent COVID-19. Sequences were obtained from peripheral blood.

The CDR3 is CASSPGQGHSPLHF. CDR3 nucleotide sequence: TGTGCCAGCTCACCTGGACAGGGGCATTCACCCCTCCACTTT. The rearrangement uses TRBV18 and TRBJ1-6; TRBD1 matches 9 bases. There are 14 residues in the CDR3. V dropped 3 bases and J dropped 8; count of bases not matched to a gene: 2. Germline V gives CDR1 KGHSH, CDR2 LQKENI.